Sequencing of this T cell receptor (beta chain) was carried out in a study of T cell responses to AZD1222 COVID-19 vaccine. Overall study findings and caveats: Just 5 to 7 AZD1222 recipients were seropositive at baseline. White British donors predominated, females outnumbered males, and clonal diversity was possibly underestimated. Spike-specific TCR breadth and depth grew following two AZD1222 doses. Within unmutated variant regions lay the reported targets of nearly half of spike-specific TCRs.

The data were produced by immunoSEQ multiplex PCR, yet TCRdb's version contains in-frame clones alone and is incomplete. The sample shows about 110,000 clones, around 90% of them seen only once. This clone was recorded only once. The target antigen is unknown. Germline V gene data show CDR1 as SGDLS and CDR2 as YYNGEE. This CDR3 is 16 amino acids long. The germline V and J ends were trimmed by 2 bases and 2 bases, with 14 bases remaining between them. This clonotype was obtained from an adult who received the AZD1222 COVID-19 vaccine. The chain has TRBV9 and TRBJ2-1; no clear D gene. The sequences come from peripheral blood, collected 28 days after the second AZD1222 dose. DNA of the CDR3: TGTGCCAGCAGCGTCACACCAGTGGGCACCTACAATGAGCAGTTCTTC. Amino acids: CASSVTPVGTYNEQFF.